Each of the 9 T cell receptor beta chains below was sequenced from the same sample in a study of CD8 T cells in Susac syndrome. Random hexamers were used to reverse transcribe the RNA input (roughly 0.5 to 1 ug). TCRdb analysed the immunoSEQ multiplex PCR reads with MiXCR anew, one entry per CDR3 protein. The data show 250,000 to 300,000 distinct CDR3 sequences, approximately 91% seen once. The source material was CD8+ T cells from PBMCs. These receptors all stem from a human donor with multiple sclerosis.

The chain links TRBV20-1 to TRBJ2-7, with 9 bases lining up with TRBD1. The CDR3 sequence is 14 residues long. Trimming took 7 bases from V and 4 from J; bases not matched to a gene: 11. The germline gives CDR1 DFQATT, CDR2 SNEGSKA (reference sequence). In DNA, the CDR3 is TGCAGTGGCTTACGCGGGACAGGGATGTACGAGCAGTACTTC. Protein sequence: CSGLRGTGMYEQYF.

The rearrangement links TRBV7-9 to TRBJ2-7; no clear D. V was cut by 4 bases and J by 6 bases, with 10 bases left in between. The CDR3 loop spans 12 amino acids. From germline, CDR1 is SEHNR and CDR2 FQNEAQ (reference sequence). CDR3 sequence (DNA): TGTGCCAGCAGCTCCTCGACGGTCGAGCAGTACTTC. This translates into CASSSSTVEQYF.

The chain has TRBV29-1 and TRBJ2-7, with D maybe TRBD1 (6 bases). V was trimmed by 5 bases and J by 2 bases, leaving 10 bases between them. Germline CDR1 is SQVTM and CDR2 is ANQGSEA. The CDR3 consists of 12 residues. The CDR3 bases are TGCAGCGTTACGACAGGAACCTACGAGCAGTACTTC. The encoded protein is CSVTTGTYEQYF.

The rearrangement links TRBV2 to TRBJ2-7, with D perhaps matching TRBD2 (6 bases). This CDR3 comprises 14 residues. CDR1 and CDR2 from the germline V gene are SNHLY and FYNNEI. Trimming removed 3 bases at V and 7 bases at J, with 16 bases between. As DNA, the CDR3 is TGTGCCAGCAGTGAGTATAGCGGTGCGAGGGAGCAGTACTTC. Its translation is CASSEYSGAREQYF.

The rearrangement links TRBV28 to TRBJ1-2, with 8 bases lining up with TRBD1. Looked up from germline, CDR1 is MDHEN and CDR2 is SYDVKM. The J segment lost 2 bases and the V segment lost 5 bases, leaving 4 bases of the junction unmatched. The CDR3 spans 14 residues. Written as DNA, the CDR3 is TGTGCCAGCAGTGCGACAGGGGAAAACTATGGCTACACCTTC. Translation gives CASSATGENYGYTF.

As concerns this clonotype: At one end, the junction sequence differs from germline, possibly due to a read error. This chain connects TRBV12-3 or TRBV12-4 to TRBJ2-7; 11 nucleotides agree with TRBD2. This CDR3 region has 15 residues. DNA of the CDR3: TGTGCCAGCAGTGTAGCGGGGGGGCGGATCTACGAGCAGTACTTC. This sequence encodes CASSVAGGRIYEQYF.

This chain joins TRBV21-1 and TRBJ2-7. TRBV21-1 is classified as a pseudogene. The CDR3 loop spans 15 amino acids. CDR3 amino acids: CASSKACDRSYEQYF. The CDR3 DNA reads TGTGCCAGCAGCAAAGCTTGTGACAGGTCCTACGAGCAGTACTTC.

This clonotype was observed a few times. The chain is built from TRBV19 and TRBJ2-7; no definite D call. Trimming took off 3 bases at V and 2 bases at J, with 11 bases between the two ends. Germline CDR1 reads LNHDA; CDR2 reads SQIVND (reference sequence). CDR3 length: 14 amino acids. The CDR3 reads CASSIGRAPYEQYF. The CDR3 DNA follows: TGTGCCAGTAGTATCGGACGGGCCCCCTACGAGCAGTACTTC.

This rearrangement joins TRBV19 to TRBJ2-7; weak D call: TRBD1 (6 bases). This CDR3 is 14 amino acids long. V shed 1 base and J shed 2 bases, with 9 bases lying between them. Germline V CDR1 and CDR2: LNHDA, SQIVND (reference sequence). CDR3 sequence: CASSIGSGAYEQYF. In DNA form, the CDR3 reads TGTGCCAGTAGTATAGGGTCAGGGGCCTACGAGCAGTACTTC.